Listed here are 20 T cell receptor beta chains from one sample, sequenced in a study of beta chain features in type 1 diabetes. The study reverse transcribed the entire isolated RNA, so it sequenced expressed TCRB transcripts. Only in-frame clones appear in the TCRdb table, and some are missing; sequencing was by immunoSEQ multiplex PCR. The table lists over 350,000 clones, more than 13% of them singletons. Sequencing was performed on naive CD4+ T cells from blood. These TCRs come from a woman between 18 and 30 years old in good health.

The chain recombines TRBV9 with TRBJ2-3, with TRBD2 identical over 7 bases. Unmatched junction bases numbered 8, after V lost 3 bases and J lost 4 bases. Germline V CDR1 and CDR2: SGDLS, YYNGEE. The CDR3 is 15 residues long. Written as DNA, the CDR3 is TGTGCCAGCAGCGCTCAACTAGCGCGGGCAGATACGCAGTATTTT. Protein product: CASSAQLARADTQYF. Based on the CDR3 plus reference TRBV9 and TRBJ2-3, the full variable domain is DSGVTQTPKHLITATGQRVTLRCSPRSGDLSVYWYQQSLDQGLQFLIQYYNGEERAKGNILERFSAQQFPDLHSELNLSSLELGDSALYFCASSAQLARADTQYFGPGTRLTVL.

The CDR3 bases are TGTGCCTGGAGTGTCTCGACAGTCTCCTACGAGCAGTACTTC. Protein: CAWSVSTVSYEQYF. V and J are TRBV30 and TRBJ2-7, with TRBD1 as a possible D gene (5 bases). Germline CDR1 reads GTSNPN; CDR2 reads SVGIG (reference sequence). Trimming removed 0 bases from V and 0 bases from J, with 9 bases in between. This CDR3 has 14 residues.

Written as DNA, the CDR3 is TGTGCCTGGAGCCGCGGACAGGGCGTTCAGCCCCAGCATTTT. It yields the protein CAWSRGQGVQPQHF. V gene TRBV30 combines with J gene TRBJ1-5; 8 positions match TRBD1. This CDR3 has 14 amino acids. CDR1 is GTSNPN, CDR2 SVGIG, per germline (reference sequence). V lost 3 bases, J lost 6 bases, and 7 bases stayed unmatched.

The chain uses TRBV14 and TRBJ2-3; 10 bases match TRBD2. The CDR3 runs 16 residues. The germline V gene has CDR1 SGHDN and CDR2 FVKESK. Losses at the gene ends were 4 bases for V and 0 bases for J; bases not matched to a gene: 4. The CDR3 DNA reads TGTGCCAGCAGCCCGAGGACTAGCGGTAGCACAGATACGCAGTATTTT. This gives the protein CASSPRTSGSTDTQYF.

Turning to this clone: Other DNA sequences from this sample encode an identical CDR3 as well. The chain couples TRBV18 to TRBJ2-7, with 9 bases aligning to TRBD1. Unmatched junction bases numbered 5, after V lost 3 bases and J lost 2 bases. The CDR3 loop spans 15 amino acids. CDR1 is KGHSH, CDR2 LQKENI, per germline. The CDR3 coding sequence is TGTGCCAGCTCACCTCCGGGACAGGGCGCCTACGAGCAGTACTTC. It yields the protein CASSPPGQGAYEQYF.

This clone occurred a few times. This rearrangement joins TRBV6-5 to TRBJ2-7, with D perhaps TRBD2 (5 bases). CDR1 is MNHEY, CDR2 SVGAGI, per germline. The CDR3 runs to 15 residues. The V end lost 4 bases, the J end lost 5 bases, and 18 bases lay between the germline ends. The CDR3 here is CASSSVSRTPHEQYF. Here the CDR3 DNA reads TGTGCCAGCAGTTCAGTCAGTCGGACTCCCCACGAGCAGTACTTC.

The rearrangement links TRBV5-1 to TRBJ2-7; TRBD1 might be the D (6 bases). V lost 1 base and J 7 bases, leaving 18 bases between the germline ends. Germline-derived CDR1 and CDR2 are SGHRS and YFSETQ. This CDR3 is 15 amino acids long. CDR3 bases: TGCGCCAGCAGCTTGAGTGGGCAGGGGATGCGGGAGCAGTACTTC. Translated, it gives CASSLSGQGMREQYF.

This clone was picked up a small number of times. V is TRBV29-1 and J is TRBJ2-1; 7 bases agree with TRBD2. Germline loops: CDR1 SQVTM, CDR2 ANQGSEA. After removal of 6 bases from V and 3 bases from J, the junction contained 8 bases not matched to a gene. This CDR3 has 14 amino acids. In nucleotides, the CDR3 is TGCAGCGTCGCTCCGGGCGGGGGCTACAATGAGCAGTTCTTC. This codes for CSVAPGGGYNEQFF.

This clone was observed a handful of times. The chain uses TRBV2 and TRBJ1-2, with D unclear. The length of the CDR3 is 14 residues. V lost 3 bases, J lost 4 bases, and 12 bases lay in between. CDR1 is SNHLY and CDR2 is FYNNEI in the germline V gene. For the CDR3, the DNA is TGTGCCAGCAGTGACCCCTCCAAAGCCTATGGCTACACCTTC. This sequence encodes CASSDPSKAYGYTF.

This sequence joins TRBV7-6 and TRBJ2-3, with a weak D call TRBD2 (6 bases). The CDR3 sequence is 14 residues long. The V end lost 0 bases, the J end lost 4 bases, and 8 bases lay between the germline ends. From germline, CDR1 is SGHVS and CDR2 FNYEAQ. CDR3 bases: TGTGCCAGCAGCTTAGCGGGGACTCCAGATACGCAGTATTTT. It specifies CASSLAGTPDTQYF.

This clone was counted a few times. The CDR3 DNA follows: TGTGCCAGCAGCTTCAGCGGGACTCAAGAGACCCAGTACTTC. Protein sequence: CASSFSGTQETQYF. The chain couples TRBV7-2 to TRBJ2-5, with TRBD2 matching 7 bases. V gave up 3 bases and J gave up 2 bases; unmatched junction bases: 3. Germline CDR1 is SGHTA and CDR2 is FQGNSA. The CDR3 is 14 residues long.

This chain joins TRBV27 and TRBJ2-1, with D possibly being TRBD2 (5 bases). CDR1 MNHEY and CDR2 SMNVEV come from the germline V gene (reference sequence). Deletions cut 0 bases from V and 0 bases from J, with 12 bases between. The CDR3 has 17 residues. CDR3: CASSLSRQRSSYNEQFF. CDR3 in DNA: TGTGCCAGCAGTTTATCGAGGCAGCGGAGCTCCTACAATGAGCAGTTCTTC.

This clone was counted once. No DNA is shown, since the ends of the CDR3 on it are uncertain; the CDR3 is the one TCRdb lists. J is TRBJ1-2 and V is TRBV28; no DNA check was done on the table's D call, TRBD1. The CDR3 has 13 amino acids, counting both end residues. Germline V gene data show CDR1 as MDHEN and CDR2 as SYDVKM. The CDR3 sequence: CASSFGEGQGYTF.

This chain's CDR3 is CASSDFGGQGGYEQYF. In nucleotides, the CDR3 is TGTGCCAGCAGTGACTTTGGGGGACAGGGGGGCTACGAGCAGTACTTC. The J gene is TRBJ2-7, the V gene TRBV25-1; 11 nucleotides line up with TRBD1. The CDR3 is made up of 16 amino acids. V was pared by 3 bases and J by 3 bases, with 7 bases of the junction left unmatched. Germline values: CDR1 MGHDK, CDR2 SYGVNS.

Only a few counts were recorded for this clone. This CDR3 reads CASSEETQYF. CDR3 in DNA: TGTGCCAGCTCCGAAGAGACCCAGTACTTC. The chain uses TRBV2 and TRBJ2-5; D not certain. The CDR3 length is 10 residues. V was cut by 8 bases and J by 3 bases, with 4 bases left in between. CDR1 SNHLY and CDR2 FYNNEI come from the germline V gene. Filled out from reference TRBV2 and TRBJ2-5, the complete variable domain reads EPEVTQTPSHQVTQMGQEVILRCVPISNHLYFYWYRQILGQKVEFLVSFYNNEISEKSEIFDDQFSVERPDGSNFTLKIRSTKLEDSAMYFCASSEETQYFGPGTRLLVL.

The rearrangement links TRBV29-1 to TRBJ2-1, with a tentative D call TRBD2 (5 bases). The CDR3 runs 13 residues. Germline V gene sequence: CDR1 SQVTM, CDR2 ANQGSEA. Trimming pared 1 base from V and 7 bases from J, leaving 11 bases between. CDR3 nucleotides: TGCAGCGTTGAAGCACAGCCGGGAAATGAGCAGTTCTTC. Translating gives CSVEAQPGNEQFF.

This sequence joins TRBV15 and TRBJ1-5; no clear D gene. The ends were cut back, 0 bases at V and 9 bases at J, with 12 bases in the middle. Looked up from germline, CDR1 is LNHNV and CDR2 is YYDKDF (reference sequence). The CDR3 has 14 residues. CDR3: CATSRDRGWWPQHF. The CDR3, as DNA: TGTGCCACCAGCAGAGATAGAGGTTGGTGGCCCCAGCATTTT.

The rearrangement joins TRBV28 to TRBJ2-7; 11 bases line up with TRBD2. Germline V CDR1 and CDR2: MDHEN, SYDVKM. The ends lost 5 bases at V and 7 bases at J; junction bases unmatched: 10. This CDR3 is built from 15 residues. The CDR3 DNA is TGTGCCAGCAGTCGAGAGACTAGCGGGAACCAAGAGCAGTACTTC. This encodes CASSRETSGNQEQYF.

There are a few counts of this clone. The chain is built from TRBV18 and TRBJ2-1, with D perhaps matching TRBD2 (6 bases). V shed 3 bases and J shed 8 bases, with 11 bases lying between them. The CDR3 covers 13 residues. Germline V gene sequence: CDR1 KGHSH, CDR2 LQKENI. In nucleotides, the CDR3 is TGTGCCAGCTCACCCGGGGGAGTCGATGAGCAGTTCTTC. Translating it yields CASSPGGVDEQFF.

This chain joins TRBV30 and TRBJ2-1, with D perhaps matching TRBD2 (6 bases). Germline V gene lookup returns CDR1 GTSNPN and CDR2 SVGIG (reference sequence). The CDR3 has 14 residues. V lost 8 bases and J 2 bases, leaving 16 bases between the germline ends. DNA of the CDR3: TGTGCCGGAACCCCCGGGGGAACCTACAATGAGCAGTTCTTC. It codes for CAGTPGGTYNEQFF. Variable domain in full (rest from reference TRBV30 and TRBJ2-1): SQTIHQWPATLVQPVGSPLSLECTVEGTSNPNLYWYRQAAGRGLQLLFYSVGIGQISSEVPQNLSASRPQDRQFILSSKKLLLSDSGFYLCAGTPGGTYNEQFFGPGTRLTVL.